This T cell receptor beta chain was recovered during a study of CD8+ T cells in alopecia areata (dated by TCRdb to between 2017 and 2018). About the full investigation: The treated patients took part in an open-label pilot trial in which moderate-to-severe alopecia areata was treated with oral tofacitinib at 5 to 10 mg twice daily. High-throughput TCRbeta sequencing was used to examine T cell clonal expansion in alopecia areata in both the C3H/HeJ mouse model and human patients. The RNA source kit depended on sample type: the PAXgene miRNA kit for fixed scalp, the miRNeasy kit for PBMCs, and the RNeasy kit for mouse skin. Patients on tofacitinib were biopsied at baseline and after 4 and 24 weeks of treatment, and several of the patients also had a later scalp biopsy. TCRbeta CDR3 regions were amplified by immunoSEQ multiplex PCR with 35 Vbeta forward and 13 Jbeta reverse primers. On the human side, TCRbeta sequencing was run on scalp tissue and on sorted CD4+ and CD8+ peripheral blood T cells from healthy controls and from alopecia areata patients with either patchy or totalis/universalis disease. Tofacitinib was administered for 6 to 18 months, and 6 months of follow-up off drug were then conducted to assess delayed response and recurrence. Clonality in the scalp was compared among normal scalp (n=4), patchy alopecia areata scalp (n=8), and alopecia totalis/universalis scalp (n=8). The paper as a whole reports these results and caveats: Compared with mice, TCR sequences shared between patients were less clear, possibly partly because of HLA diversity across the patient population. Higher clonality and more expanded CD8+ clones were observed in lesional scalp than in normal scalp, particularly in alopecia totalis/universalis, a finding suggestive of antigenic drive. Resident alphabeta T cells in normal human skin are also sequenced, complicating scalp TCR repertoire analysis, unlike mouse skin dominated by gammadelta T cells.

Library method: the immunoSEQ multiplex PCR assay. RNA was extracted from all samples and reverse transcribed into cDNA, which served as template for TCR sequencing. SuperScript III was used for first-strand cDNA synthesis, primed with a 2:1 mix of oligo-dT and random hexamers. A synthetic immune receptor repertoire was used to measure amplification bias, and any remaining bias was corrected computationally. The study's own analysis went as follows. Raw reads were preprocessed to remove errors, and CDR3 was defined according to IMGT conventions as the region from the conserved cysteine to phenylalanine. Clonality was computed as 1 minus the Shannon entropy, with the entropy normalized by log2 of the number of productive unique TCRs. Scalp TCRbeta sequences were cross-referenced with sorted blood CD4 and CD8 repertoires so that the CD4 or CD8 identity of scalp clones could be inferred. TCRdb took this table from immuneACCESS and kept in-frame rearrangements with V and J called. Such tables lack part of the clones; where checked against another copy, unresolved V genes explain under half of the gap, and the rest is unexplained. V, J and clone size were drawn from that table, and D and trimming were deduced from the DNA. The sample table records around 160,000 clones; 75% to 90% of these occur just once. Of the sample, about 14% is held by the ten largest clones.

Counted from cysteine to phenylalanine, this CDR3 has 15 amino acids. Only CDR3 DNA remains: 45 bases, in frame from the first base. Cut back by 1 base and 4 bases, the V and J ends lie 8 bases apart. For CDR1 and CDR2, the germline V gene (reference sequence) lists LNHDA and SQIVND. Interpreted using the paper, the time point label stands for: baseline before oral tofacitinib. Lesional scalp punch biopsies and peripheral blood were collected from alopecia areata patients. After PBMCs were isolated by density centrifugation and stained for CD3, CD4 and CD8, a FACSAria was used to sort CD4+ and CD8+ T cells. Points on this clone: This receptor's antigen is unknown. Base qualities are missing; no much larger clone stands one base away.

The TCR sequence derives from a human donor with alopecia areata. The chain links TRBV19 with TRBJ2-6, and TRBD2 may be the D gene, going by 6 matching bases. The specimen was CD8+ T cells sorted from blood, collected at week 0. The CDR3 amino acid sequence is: CASSIGRAGANVLTF. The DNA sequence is TGTGCCAGTAGTATAGGGAGGGCAGGGGCCAACGTCCTGACTTTC. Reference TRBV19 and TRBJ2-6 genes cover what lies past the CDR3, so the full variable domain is DGGITQSPKYLFRKEGQNVTLSCEQNLNHDAMYWYRQDPGQGLRLIYYSQIVNDFQKGDIAEGYSVSREKKESFPLTVTSAQKNPTAFYLCASSIGRAGANVLTFGAGSRLTVL.